This T cell receptor (beta chain) was sequenced in a study of CD8+CD57+ T cells in acquired aplastic anemia. About the research overall: On average, sorted CD4+ and CD8+ cells gave roughly 2.9 ug of DNA. Study findings and constraints: Patients and controls shared 25 to 35 CD8+ CDR3 sequences, highly expressed in patients.

A note on this clonotype: Its antigen is undetermined.

J lost 3 bases, V lost 6 bases, and 4 bases had no gene match. This CDR3 contains 13 residues. Only patients with CD8+CD57+ cell expansion on flow cytometry were chosen for sequencing. Patients uniformly had severe acquired aplastic anemia. There was no therapy given to any patient before the blood sampling took place. Profiles of TCR beta VDJ and CDR3 were generated from a genomic DNA template. One entry per CDR3 protein results from TCRdb running MiXCR on the reads. The data show about 160,000 distinct CDR3 sequences, 40% to 50% seen once. What was sequenced was sorted CD4+, CD8+, or CD8+CD57+ T cells (not recorded which) from PBMCs. This sequence was found in a human donor with aplastic anemia. The gene calls are TRBV12-3 or TRBV12-4 and TRBJ2-7, with 8 bases identical to TRBD1. The CDR3 sequence is CASRDRANYEQYF. DNA for the CDR3: TGTGCCAGCAGGGACAGGGCGAACTACGAGCAGTACTTC.